This TCR beta chain was retrieved from a study of blood T cell repertoires in COVID-19. Study-wide background: Samples of COVID-19 (acute and convalescent) were obtained from the United States, Italy and Spain. Nucleic acid was either cDNA or gDNA, and it came from T cells, B-cell-depleted T cells, or PBMCs.

This CDR3 comprises 16 residues. V gave up 0 bases and J gave up 3 bases; unmatched junction bases: 4. Germline V gives CDR1 SGDLS, CDR2 YYNGEE. Sequenced by immunoSEQ multiplex PCR; TCRdb stores in-frame clones only, minus some. The sample records more than 200,000 clones, roughly 90% being singletons. The sample was peripheral blood. The sequence came from a woman aged 40-49 years who had recovered from COVID-19. J is TRBJ2-2 and V is TRBV9, with 8 bases that match TRBD2. The CDR3 loop reads CASSVALAEYTGELFF. The CDR3 DNA reads TGTGCCAGCAGCGTAGCACTAGCGGAGTACACCGGGGAGCTGTTTTTT.